This T cell receptor (beta chain) was captured by sequencing in a study of CD8 T cells in Susac syndrome. It was with random hexamers that 0.5 to 1 ug RNA was reverse transcribed. TCRdb recomputed calls from the immunoSEQ multiplex PCR reads with MiXCR, one row per CDR3 protein. The repertoire consists of roughly 200,000 distinct CDR3 sequences, with 90% to 95% occurring once and the leading ten covering approximately 0.11%. Concerning this clonotype: Its matching antigen is unknown.

Study-wide findings and caveats: In its TCR sequencing and HLA analysis, the study acknowledged that the number of individuals was relatively small.

The sample comprised CD4+ T cells from PBMCs. The sequence was collected from a human donor with Susac syndrome.

CDR3 DNA: TGTGCCAGCAGCTTCGGGAGGGAAGAGACCCAGTACTTC. Amino acids: CASSFGREETQYF. The genes are TRBV7-3 and TRBJ2-5; 8 bases are shared with TRBD2. The CDR3 contains 13 residues. Losses at the gene ends were 3 bases for V and 3 bases for J; bases not matched to a gene: 0. The germline V gene encodes CDR1 SGHTA and CDR2 FQGTGA.